This T cell receptor (beta chain) was documented in a study of regulatory T cells in long-lasting Graves disease. Time point defined: newly diagnosed GD, antithyroid drugs for less than 3 months. The TCR library used RNA extracted from PBMCs. Building the TCR beta libraries relied on iRepertoire HTBI primers, and CDR3 regions underwent Arm-PCR. TCRdb ran MiXCR on the multiplex PCR reads and lists one entry per CDR3 protein. The repertoire holds roughly 560,000 distinct CDR3 sequences, with 15% to 20% as singletons. CDR1 and CDR2 from the germline V gene are KGHDR and SFDVKD. Trimming took off 5 bases at V and 5 bases at J, with 18 bases between the two ends. This CDR3 has 16 residues. The sample holds many counts of this clonotype. The same specimen was also included in a second study, on T cells in Graves' hyperthyroidism and ophthalmopathy.

The receptor was isolated from a woman aged 40-65 years with Graves disease. This chain joins TRBV24-1 and TRBJ2-1; perhaps D is TRBD1 or TRBD2 (7 bases each). Specimen: peripheral blood mononuclear cells (PBMCs), collected at new diagnosis, from a patient treated with antithyroid drugs. This CDR3 reads CATSAKGTTGDNEQFF. CDR3 DNA: TGTGCCACCAGTGCTAAGGGGACTACAGGGGACAATGAGCAGTTCTTC.